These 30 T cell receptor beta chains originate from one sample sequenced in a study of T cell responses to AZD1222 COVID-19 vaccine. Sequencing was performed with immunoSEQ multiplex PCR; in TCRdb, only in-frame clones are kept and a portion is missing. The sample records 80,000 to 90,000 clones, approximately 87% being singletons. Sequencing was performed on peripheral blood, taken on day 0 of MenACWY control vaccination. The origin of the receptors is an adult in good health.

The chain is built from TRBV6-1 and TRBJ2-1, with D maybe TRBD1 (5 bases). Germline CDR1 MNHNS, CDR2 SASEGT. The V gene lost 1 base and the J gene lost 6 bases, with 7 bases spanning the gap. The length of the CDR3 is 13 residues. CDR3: CASSEVQANEQFF. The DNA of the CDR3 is TGTGCCAGCAGTGAAGTACAGGCCAATGAGCAGTTCTTC.

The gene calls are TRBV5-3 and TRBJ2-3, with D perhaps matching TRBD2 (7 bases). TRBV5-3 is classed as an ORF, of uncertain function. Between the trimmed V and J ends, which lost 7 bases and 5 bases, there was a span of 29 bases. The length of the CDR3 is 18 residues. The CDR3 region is CARVSLGGAGAGGDTQYF. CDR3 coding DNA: TGTGCCAGAGTCTCCCTCGGGGGCGCGGGAGCTGGGGGAGATACGCAGTATTTT.

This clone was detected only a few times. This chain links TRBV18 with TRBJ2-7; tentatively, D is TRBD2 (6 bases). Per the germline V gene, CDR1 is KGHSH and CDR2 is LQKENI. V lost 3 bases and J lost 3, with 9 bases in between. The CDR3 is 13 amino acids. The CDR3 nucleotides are TGTGCCAGCTCACCGGGAGGCCTCTACGAGCAGTACTTC. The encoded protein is CASSPGGLYEQYF. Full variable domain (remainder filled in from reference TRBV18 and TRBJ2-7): NAGVMQNPRHLVRRRGQEARLRCSPMKGHSHVYWYRQLPEEGLKFMVYLQKENIIDESGMPKERFSAEFPKEGPSILRIQQVVRGDSAAYFCASSPGGLYEQYFGPGTRLTVT.

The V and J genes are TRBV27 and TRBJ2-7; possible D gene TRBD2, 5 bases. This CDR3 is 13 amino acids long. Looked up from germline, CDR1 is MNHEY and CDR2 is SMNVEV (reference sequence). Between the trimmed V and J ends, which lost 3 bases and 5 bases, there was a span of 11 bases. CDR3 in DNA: TGTGCCAGCAGTTTCGGGGTAAACGACGAGCAGTACTTC. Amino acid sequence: CASSFGVNDEQYF.

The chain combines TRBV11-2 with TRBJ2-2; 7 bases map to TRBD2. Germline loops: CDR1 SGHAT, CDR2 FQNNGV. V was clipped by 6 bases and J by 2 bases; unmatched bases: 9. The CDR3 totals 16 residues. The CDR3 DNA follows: TGTGCCAGCAGAAGGTGGGGGGAGGGAAACACCGGGGAGCTGTTTTTT. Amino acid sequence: CASRRWGEGNTGELFF.

The CDR3 DNA reads as TGTGCCAGCAGCCGGGACAGGGGGGTGTTCTCTGGAAACACCATATATTTT. This sequence encodes CASSRDRGVFSGNTIYF. The chain recombines TRBV28 with TRBJ1-3; 11 nucleotides agree with TRBD1. Germline CDR1 MDHEN, CDR2 SYDVKM. There are 17 residues in the CDR3. V shed 6 bases and J 0 bases; nucleotides not matched to a gene: 7.

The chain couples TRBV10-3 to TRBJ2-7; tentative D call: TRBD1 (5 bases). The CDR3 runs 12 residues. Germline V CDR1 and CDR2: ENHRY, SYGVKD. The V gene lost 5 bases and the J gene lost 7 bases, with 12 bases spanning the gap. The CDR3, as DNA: TGTGCCATCAGTTACAGGATTGAAGAGCAGTACTTC. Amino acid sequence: CAISYRIEEQYF.

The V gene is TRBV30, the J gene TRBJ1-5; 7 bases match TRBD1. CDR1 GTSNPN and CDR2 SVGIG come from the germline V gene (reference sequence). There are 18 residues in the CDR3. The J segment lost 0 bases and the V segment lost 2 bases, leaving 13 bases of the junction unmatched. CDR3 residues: CAWSLPPDRFFSNQPQHF. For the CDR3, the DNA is TGTGCCTGGAGTCTCCCCCCGGACAGGTTTTTTAGCAATCAGCCCCAGCATTTT.

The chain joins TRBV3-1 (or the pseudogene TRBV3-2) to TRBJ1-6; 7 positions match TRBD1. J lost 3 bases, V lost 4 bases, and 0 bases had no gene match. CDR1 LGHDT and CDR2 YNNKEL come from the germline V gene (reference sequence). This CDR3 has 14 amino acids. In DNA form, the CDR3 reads TGTGCCAGCAGCCGGACAGGCTATAATTCACCCCTCCACTTT. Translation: CASSRTGYNSPLHF.

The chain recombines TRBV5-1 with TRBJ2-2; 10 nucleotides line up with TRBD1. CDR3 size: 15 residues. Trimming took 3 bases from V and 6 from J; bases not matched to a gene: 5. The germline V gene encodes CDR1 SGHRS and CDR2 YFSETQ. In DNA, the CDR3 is TGCGCCAGCAGCTCGACCGGGACAGGGGCCGGGGAGCTGTTTTTT. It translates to CASSSTGTGAGELFF.

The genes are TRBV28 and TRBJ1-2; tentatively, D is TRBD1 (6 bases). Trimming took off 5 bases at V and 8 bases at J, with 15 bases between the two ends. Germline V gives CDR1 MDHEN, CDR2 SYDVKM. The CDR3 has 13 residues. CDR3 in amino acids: CASSGGGRGGYTF. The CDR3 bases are TGTGCCAGCAGTGGTGGGGGGCGGGGAGGCTACACCTTC.

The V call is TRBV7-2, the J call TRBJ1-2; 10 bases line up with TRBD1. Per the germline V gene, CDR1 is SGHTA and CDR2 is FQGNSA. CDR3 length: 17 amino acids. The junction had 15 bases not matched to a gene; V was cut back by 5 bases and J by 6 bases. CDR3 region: CASSRRTGGIGFNGYTF. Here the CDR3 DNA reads TGTGCCAGCAGCAGAAGGACAGGGGGGATCGGGTTTAATGGCTACACCTTC. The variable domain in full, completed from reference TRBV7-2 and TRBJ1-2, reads GAGVSQSPSNKVTEKGKDVELRCDPISGHTALYWYRQSLGQGLEFLIYFQGNSAPDKSGLPSDRFSAERTGGSVSTLTIQRTQQEDSAVYLCASSRRTGGIGFNGYTFGSGTRLTVV.

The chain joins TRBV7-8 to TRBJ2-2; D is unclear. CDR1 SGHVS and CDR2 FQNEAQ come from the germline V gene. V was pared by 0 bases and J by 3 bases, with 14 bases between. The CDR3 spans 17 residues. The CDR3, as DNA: TGTGCCAGCAGCTTAGCAACTCCGGGTGCGGACACCGGGGAGCTGTTTTTT. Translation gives CASSLATPGADTGELFF.

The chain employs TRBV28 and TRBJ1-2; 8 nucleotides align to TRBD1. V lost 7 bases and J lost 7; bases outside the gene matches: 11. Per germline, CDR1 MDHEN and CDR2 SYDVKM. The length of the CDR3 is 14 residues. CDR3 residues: CASKGTGTRGGYTF. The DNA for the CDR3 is TGTGCCAGCAAGGGGACAGGCACGCGTGGTGGCTACACCTTC.

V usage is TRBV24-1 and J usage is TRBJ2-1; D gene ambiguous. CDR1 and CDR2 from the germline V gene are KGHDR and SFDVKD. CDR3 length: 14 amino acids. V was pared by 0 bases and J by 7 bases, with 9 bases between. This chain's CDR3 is CATSDLQTRNEQFF. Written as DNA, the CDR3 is TGTGCCACCAGTGATTTGCAAACCAGGAATGAGCAGTTCTTC.

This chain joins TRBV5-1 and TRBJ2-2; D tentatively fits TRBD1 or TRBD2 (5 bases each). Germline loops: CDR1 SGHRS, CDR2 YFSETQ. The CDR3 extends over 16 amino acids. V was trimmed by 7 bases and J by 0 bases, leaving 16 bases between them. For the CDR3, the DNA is TGCGCCAGCTCCTACTCCGGGACGCCGAACACCGGGGAGCTGTTTTTT. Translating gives CASSYSGTPNTGELFF.

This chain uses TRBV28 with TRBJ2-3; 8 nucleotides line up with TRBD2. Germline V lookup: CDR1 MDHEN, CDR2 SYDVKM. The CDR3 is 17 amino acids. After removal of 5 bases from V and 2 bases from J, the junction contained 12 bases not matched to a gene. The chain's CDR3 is CASSPGGASGITDTQYF. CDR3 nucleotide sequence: TGTGCCAGCAGTCCGGGAGGGGCGAGCGGGATCACAGATACGCAGTATTTT.

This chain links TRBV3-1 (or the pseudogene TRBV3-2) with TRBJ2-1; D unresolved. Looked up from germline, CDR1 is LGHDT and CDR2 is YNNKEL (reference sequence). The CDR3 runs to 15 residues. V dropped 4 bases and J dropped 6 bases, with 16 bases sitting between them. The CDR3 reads CASSLGVSFPNEQFF. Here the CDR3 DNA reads TGTGCCAGCAGCCTGGGTGTCTCCTTCCCCAATGAGCAGTTCTTC.

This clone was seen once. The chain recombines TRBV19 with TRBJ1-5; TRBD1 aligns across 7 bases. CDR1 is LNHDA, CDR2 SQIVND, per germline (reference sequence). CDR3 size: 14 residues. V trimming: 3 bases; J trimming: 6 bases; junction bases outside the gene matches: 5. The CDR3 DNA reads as TGTGCCAGTAGTATTGTAACAGGGGTTCAGCCCCAGCATTTT. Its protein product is CASSIVTGVQPQHF.

CDR3 sequence (DNA): TGCGCCAGCAGCTTGGGGGATAACAATCAGCCCCAGCATTTT. Its protein is CASSLGDNNQPQHF. The chain carries TRBV5-1 and TRBJ1-5; D unresolved. The germline CDR1 and CDR2 sequences are SGHRS and YFSETQ. The V end was cut by 0 bases, the J end by 3 bases, with 7 bases between. The CDR3 has 14 amino acids. The variable domain in full, completed from reference TRBV5-1 and TRBJ1-5, reads KAGVTQTPRYLIKTRGQQVTLSCSPISGHRSVSWYQQTPGQGLQFLFEYFSETQRNKGNFPGRFSGRQFSNSRSEMNVSTLELGDSALYLCASSLGDNNQPQHFGDGTRLSIL.

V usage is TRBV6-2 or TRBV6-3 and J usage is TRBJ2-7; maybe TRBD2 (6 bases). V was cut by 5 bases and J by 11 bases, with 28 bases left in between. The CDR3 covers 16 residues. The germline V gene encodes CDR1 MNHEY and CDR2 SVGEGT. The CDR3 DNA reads TGTGCCAGCAGTGACGGCCCCCCGGGGAGGAGGGGAAAGGAGTACTTC. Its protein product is CASSDGPPGRRGKEYF.

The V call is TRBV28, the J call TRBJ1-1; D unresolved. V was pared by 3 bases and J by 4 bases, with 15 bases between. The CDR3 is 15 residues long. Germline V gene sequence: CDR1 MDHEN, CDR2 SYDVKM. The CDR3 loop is CASSFPSALGTEAFF. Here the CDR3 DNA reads TGTGCCAGCAGTTTCCCCTCGGCCCTCGGCACTGAAGCTTTCTTT. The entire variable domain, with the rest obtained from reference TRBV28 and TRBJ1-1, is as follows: DVKVTQSSRYLVKRTGEKVFLECVQDMDHENMFWYRQDPGLGLRLIYFSYDVKMKEKGDIPEGYSVSREKKERFSLILESASTNQTSMYLCASSFPSALGTEAFFGQGTRLTVV.

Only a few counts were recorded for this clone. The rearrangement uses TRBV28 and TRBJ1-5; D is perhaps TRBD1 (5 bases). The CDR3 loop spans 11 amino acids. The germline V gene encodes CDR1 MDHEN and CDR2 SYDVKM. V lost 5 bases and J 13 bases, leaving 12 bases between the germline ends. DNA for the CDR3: TGTGCCAGCAGTAATCGACAGTCTCAGCATTTT. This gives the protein CASSNRQSQHF.

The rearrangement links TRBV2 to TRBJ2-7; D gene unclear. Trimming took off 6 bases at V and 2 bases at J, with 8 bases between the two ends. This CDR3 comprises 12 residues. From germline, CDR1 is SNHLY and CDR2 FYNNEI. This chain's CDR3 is CASRGLAYEQYF. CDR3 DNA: TGTGCCAGCAGGGGCCTTGCCTACGAGCAGTACTTC.

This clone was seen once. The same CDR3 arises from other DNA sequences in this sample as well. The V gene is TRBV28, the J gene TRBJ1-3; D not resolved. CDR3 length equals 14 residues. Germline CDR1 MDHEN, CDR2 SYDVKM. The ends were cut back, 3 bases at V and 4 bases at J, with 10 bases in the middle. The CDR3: CASSLVGPGNTIYF. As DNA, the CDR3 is TGTGCCAGCAGTTTGGTAGGGCCCGGAAACACCATATATTTT. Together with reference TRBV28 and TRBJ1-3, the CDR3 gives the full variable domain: DVKVTQSSRYLVKRTGEKVFLECVQDMDHENMFWYRQDPGLGLRLIYFSYDVKMKEKGDIPEGYSVSREKKERFSLILESASTNQTSMYLCASSLVGPGNTIYFGEGSWLTVV.

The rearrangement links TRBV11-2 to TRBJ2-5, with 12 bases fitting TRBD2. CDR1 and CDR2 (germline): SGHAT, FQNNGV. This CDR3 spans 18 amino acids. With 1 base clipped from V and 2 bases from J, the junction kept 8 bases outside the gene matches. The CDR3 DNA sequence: TGTGCCAGCAGCTTAGTCCCGACTAGCGGGAGAGGGCAAGAGACCCAGTACTTC. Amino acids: CASSLVPTSGRGQETQYF.

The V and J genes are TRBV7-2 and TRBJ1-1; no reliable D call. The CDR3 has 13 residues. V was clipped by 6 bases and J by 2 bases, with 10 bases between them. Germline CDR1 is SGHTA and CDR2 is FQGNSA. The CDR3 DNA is TGTGCCAGCAGTCTGATAGAAAACACTGAAGCTTTCTTT. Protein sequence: CASSLIENTEAFF.

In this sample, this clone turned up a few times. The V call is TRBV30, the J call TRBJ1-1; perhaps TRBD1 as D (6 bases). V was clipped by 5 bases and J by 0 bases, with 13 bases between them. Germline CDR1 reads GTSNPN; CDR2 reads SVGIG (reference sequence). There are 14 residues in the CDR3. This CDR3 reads CAWHRGTLNTEAFF. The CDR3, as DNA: TGTGCCTGGCACCGAGGGACACTGAACACTGAAGCTTTCTTT.

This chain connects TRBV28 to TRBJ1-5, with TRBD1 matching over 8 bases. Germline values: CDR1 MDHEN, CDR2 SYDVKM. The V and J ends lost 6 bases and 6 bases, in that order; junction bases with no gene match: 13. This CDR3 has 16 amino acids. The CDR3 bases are TGTGCCAGCAGCTGGCTTGCGGCAGGGGGCGTTCAGCCCCAGCATTTT. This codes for CASSWLAAGGVQPQHF.

The CDR3, as DNA: TGTGCCAGCCATAGGGGCCCTCTCCTTCTCTACGAGCAGTACTTC. The encoded protein is CASHRGPLLLYEQYF. The V gene is TRBV6-5, the J gene TRBJ2-7; D might be TRBD1 (5 bases). The CDR3 spans 15 residues. Between the trimmed V and J ends, which lost 8 bases and 3 bases, there was a span of 20 bases. Germline V gives CDR1 MNHEY, CDR2 SVGAGI.